Listed here are 25 T cell receptor beta chains from one sample, sequenced in a study of low-dose radiotherapy and immunotherapy resistance in tumors. TRAV- and TRBV-specific primers primed first-strand cDNA, covering alpha and beta chains. TCR amplification used approximately 19 PCR cycles, a constant-region primer and a V-primer adapter. TCRdb re-called the reads through MiXCR, storing one row per CDR3 protein. The data show around 90,000 distinct CDR3 sequences, 18% seen once. Time point indicated: before trial treatment. The sequences come from PBMCs, collected before treatment. Receptors were obtained from a male donor with prostate cancer.

This clonotype was counted ten times or more. V usage is TRBV7-3 and J usage is TRBJ2-3; 7 nucleotides match TRBD2. The CDR3 spans 14 residues. V lost 10 bases to trimming and J lost 7 bases; unmatched junction nucleotides: 14. Germline CDR1 and CDR2: SGHTA and FQGTGA. This chain's CDR3 is CATSRTGGGNTQYF. CDR3 DNA sequence: TGTGCCACCTCTCGGACGGGAGGAGGAAATACGCAGTATTTT.

This clonotype has ten or more counts. This chain joins TRBV19 and TRBJ2-1; TRBD2 matches at 9 bases. The V and J ends lost 1 base and 9 bases, in that order; junction bases with no gene match: 7. CDR3 length: 15 amino acids. Germline V lookup: CDR1 LNHDA, CDR2 SQIVND (reference sequence). CDR3 DNA sequence: TGTGCCAGTAGTATAGCTACAGGACTAGCGACTGAGCAGTTCTTC. It translates to CASSIATGLATEQFF.

This clonotype was seen repeatedly, ten times or more. The CDR3 loop reads CASSLAPVNEKLFF. CDR3 sequence (DNA): TGTGCCAGCAGCTTAGCTCCGGTTAATGAAAAACTGTTTTTT. The chain is built from TRBV7-9 and TRBJ1-4; D not resolved. Trimming took 0 bases from V and 4 from J, leaving 6 bases between them. This CDR3 spans 14 amino acids. CDR1 SEHNR and CDR2 FQNEAQ come from the germline V gene (reference sequence).

This clonotype has a handful of counts. The DNA is omitted, as the CDR3 cannot be located on it reliably, and the CDR3 follows TCRdb's listing. The genes are TRBV5-3 and TRBJ2-2. TRBV5-3 qualifies as an ORF whose function is uncertain. The CDR3 is 16 residues long, counting both termini. The CDR3 sequence: CASSLADGITGELFFF.

This clonotype has a count of ten or more. The V and J genes are TRBV4-2 and TRBJ2-1; weak D call: TRBD2 (6 bases). Germline-derived CDR1 and CDR2 are LGHNA and YNFKEQ. The CDR3 has 13 amino acids. V was clipped by 0 bases and J by 9 bases, with 9 bases between them. Written as DNA, the CDR3 is TGTGCCAGCAGCCAAGATCGGCGGGGTGAGCAGTTCTTC. Translated: CASSQDRRGEQFF.

This clonotype was picked up many times. The rearrangement joins TRBV6-5 to TRBJ1-3; D uncertain. Trimming removed 10 bases from V and 0 bases from J, with 7 bases in between. In germline, CDR1 is MNHEY, CDR2 SVGAGI. CDR3 size: 12 residues. The DNA for the CDR3 is TGTGCCATCGAGAGCTCTGGAAACACCATATATTTT. This codes for CAIESSGNTIYF.

This clonotype has at least ten counts. The rearrangement uses TRBV5-3 and TRBJ2-1; 14 bases line up with TRBD2. TRBV5-3 is recorded as an ORF, its role being uncertain. CDR3 length: 17 amino acids. J was trimmed by 5 bases and V by 8 bases; bases with no gene match: 12. In nucleotides, the CDR3 is TGTGCCAGCAGCGTATCCCCGGGACTAGCGGGGGACAATGAGCAGTTCTTC. Amino acids: CASSVSPGLAGDNEQFF.

This clonotype was counted ten times or more. The V and J genes are TRBV6-1 and TRBJ2-7, with D unresolved. This CDR3 comprises 11 residues. Germline V gives CDR1 MNHNS, CDR2 SASEGT. Trimming removed 5 bases at V and 5 bases at J, with 7 bases between. This CDR3 is CASSFLNEQYF. In DNA, the CDR3 is TGTGCCAGCAGTTTCCTCAACGAGCAGTACTTC.

This clonotype was recorded at least ten times. The J gene is TRBJ2-1, the V gene TRBV28; D call uncertain. From germline, CDR1 is MDHEN and CDR2 SYDVKM. V lost 4 bases and J 5 bases, leaving 12 bases between the germline ends. This CDR3 is built from 14 residues. Here the CDR3 reads CASSYLSRNNEQFF. In nucleotides, the CDR3 is TGTGCCAGCAGTTACCTCTCCCGAAACAATGAGCAGTTCTTC.

The sample holds many counts of this clonotype. The J gene is TRBJ1-1, the V gene TRBV10-3; D remains unclear. The CDR3 covers 15 residues. The germline V and J ends were trimmed by 4 bases and 0 bases, with 12 bases remaining between them. The V gene's germline CDR1 is ENHRY and CDR2 SYGVKD. CDR3 region: CAISGGGSMNTEAFF. The CDR3 DNA follows: TGTGCCATCAGTGGGGGAGGGAGCATGAACACTGAAGCTTTCTTT.

This clonotype was picked up many times. J is TRBJ2-7 and V is TRBV12-3 or TRBV12-4; 8 bases map to TRBD1. This CDR3 is 14 amino acids long. After removal of 3 bases from V and 3 bases from J, the junction contained 4 bases not matched to a gene. CDR3 sequence: CASSLEGQVYEQYF. As DNA, the CDR3 is TGTGCCAGCAGTTTGGAGGGACAGGTCTACGAGCAGTACTTC.

This chain joins TRBV9 and TRBJ2-1, with 8 bases that match TRBD2. V gave up 1 base and J gave up 0 bases; unmatched junction bases: 3. This CDR3 has 16 residues. Germline lookup yields CDR1 SGDLS and CDR2 YYNGEE. CDR3 region: CASSVSGGVSYNEQFF. The CDR3 nucleotides read TGTGCCAGCAGCGTAAGCGGGGGAGTCTCCTACAATGAGCAGTTCTTC.

CDR3 DNA sequence: TGCGCCAGCAGCTTGGATGGACAGGGGGGCGAAAAACTGTTTTTT. Translated, it gives CASSLDGQGGEKLFF. The chain uses TRBV5-1 and TRBJ1-4; 10 bases line up with TRBD1. This CDR3 comprises 15 residues. Trimming cost V 0 bases and J 8 bases; bases outside gene matches: 4. Germline V gene data show CDR1 as SGHRS and CDR2 as YFSETQ.

This clonotype has ten or more counts. The gene calls are TRBV5-1 and TRBJ1-2; perhaps TRBD1 as D (6 bases). This CDR3 is 14 amino acids long. V was clipped by 4 bases and J by 4 bases, with 14 bases between them. In germline, CDR1 is SGHRS, CDR2 YFSETQ. The DNA of the CDR3 is TGCGCCAGCAGCCACGGACAGAGCGCCTATGGCTACACCTTC. Translation: CASSHGQSAYGYTF.

The V and J genes are TRBV6-2 or TRBV6-3 and TRBJ1-2; D is unresolved. The CDR3 extends over 14 amino acids. V dropped 5 bases and J dropped 2 bases, with 12 bases sitting between them. Germline-derived CDR1 and CDR2 are MNHEY and SVGEGT. As DNA, the CDR3 is TGTGCCAGCAGTGAGGCTTCGGAAAACTATGGCTACACCTTC. Amino acids: CASSEASENYGYTF.

As for this clonotype: The likely explanation is a read error, given a far larger clone one base away. V usage is TRBV4-3 and J usage is TRBJ2-1; TRBD1 aligns across 8 bases. The V segment lost 1 base and the J segment 10 bases; nucleotides outside the gene matches: 6. There are 14 residues in the CDR3. Looked up from germline, CDR1 is LGHNA and CDR2 is YSLEER. The CDR3 loop reads CASSQATGGYEQFF. CDR3 DNA sequence: TGCGCCAGCAGCCAAGCTACAGGGGGGTACGAGCAGTTCTTC.

There are many counts of this clonotype. This rearrangement joins TRBV14 to TRBJ2-5; D uncertain. The CDR3 loop spans 15 amino acids. Germline V lookup: CDR1 SGHDN, CDR2 FVKESK. V was pared by 1 base and J by 1 base, with 10 bases between. The CDR3 coding sequence is TGTGCCAGCAGCCAAGGGGGAAGAATCCAAGAGACCCAGTACTTC. Encoded protein: CASSQGGRIQETQYF.

About this clonotype itself: A far larger clone is only one base removed, so a read error is likely. The chain links TRBV7-2 to TRBJ2-1; D is possibly TRBD1 or TRBD2 (6 bases each). V was trimmed by 6 bases and J by 10 bases, leaving 22 bases between them. From germline, CDR1 is SGHTA and CDR2 FQGNSA. CDR3 length: 15 residues. The CDR3 loop is CASSLGDGGLYEQFF. As DNA, the CDR3 is TGTGCCAGCAGTTTGGGGGACGGGGGCCTATACGAGCAGTTCTTC.

Ten or more counts support this clonotype. This chain joins TRBV20-1 and TRBJ2-7, with 9 bases matching TRBD1. This CDR3 is built from 12 residues. V was clipped by 4 bases and J by 5 bases; unmatched bases: 3. CDR1 and CDR2 from the germline V gene are DFQATT and SNEGSKA (reference sequence). CDR3 sequence reads: CSANRDRDEQYF. The CDR3 DNA follows: TGCAGTGCTAACCGGGACAGGGACGAGCAGTACTTC.

This clonotype was detected ten times or more. The rearrangement uses TRBV28 and TRBJ2-7; 7 positions agree with TRBD1. J lost 6 bases, V lost 5 bases, and 13 bases had no gene match. The CDR3 covers 15 residues. Germline loops: CDR1 MDHEN, CDR2 SYDVKM. The CDR3 bases are TGTGCCAGCAGTCCCAGGACAGGAGGTACCCTCGAGCAGTACTTC. Translated, it gives CASSPRTGGTLEQYF.

Turning to this clonotype: A much bigger clone sits one base away, suggesting this may be a read error. The chain combines TRBV10-1 with TRBJ1-6, with D unclear. Germline V CDR1 and CDR2: WNHNN, SYGVQD (reference sequence). The CDR3 consists of 11 residues. The CDR3 region is CASSVNSPHHF. Written as DNA, the CDR3 is TGCGCCAGCAGTGTTAATTCACCCCACCACTTT.

In this sample, this clonotype turned up many times. The chain combines TRBV3-1 with TRBJ1-4, with a possible D match to TRBD1 (5 bases). This CDR3 has 16 amino acids. Germline V gene lookup returns CDR1 LGHDT and CDR2 YNNKEL (reference sequence). V shed 3 bases and J shed 0 bases, with 11 bases lying between them. CDR3 DNA sequence: TGTGCCAGCAGCCACGGGGGAAGTGCAACTAATGAAAAACTGTTTTTT. It translates to CASSHGGSATNEKLFF.

This clonotype was recorded at least ten times. The J gene is TRBJ2-3, the V gene TRBV7-2, with D perhaps matching TRBD2 (5 bases). Germline loops: CDR1 SGHTA, CDR2 FQGNSA. V gave up 6 bases and J gave up 2 bases, with 9 bases separating them. This CDR3 contains 13 residues. The CDR3 region is CASRRDYTDTQYF. For the CDR3, the DNA is TGTGCCAGCAGACGAGACTACACAGATACGCAGTATTTT.

The chain carries TRBV24-1 and TRBJ1-5; TRBD1 matches 8 bases. J was trimmed by 6 bases and V by 4 bases; bases with no gene match: 7. CDR3 length equals 15 residues. CDR1 and CDR2 from the germline V gene are KGHDR and SFDVKD. The CDR3 DNA reads as TGTGCCACCAGTGAGGGACAGGCCGTTGCTCAGCCCCAGCATTTT. Amino acids: CATSEGQAVAQPQHF.

This clonotype occurred many times. This rearrangement joins TRBV19 to TRBJ2-3; D may be TRBD1 or TRBD2 (6 bases each). V was clipped by 5 bases and J by 2 bases, with 23 bases between them. Germline CDR1 LNHDA, CDR2 SQIVND (reference sequence). The CDR3 has 18 residues. DNA of the CDR3: TGTGCCAGTAGTCCTCTGTACTACCGGGGGCGGGACACAGATACGCAGTATTTT. Amino acid sequence: CASSPLYYRGRDTDTQYF.